The clone carrying this T cell receptor beta chain occurred a few times. Its antigen is still unknown. Each single cDNA molecule received a unique molecular identifier. TCRdb reprocessed the 5' RACE reads with MiXCR, giving one entry per CDR3 protein. The data contain about 58,000 distinct CDR3 sequences, more than 10% of them singletons. V lost 2 bases to trimming and J lost 3 bases; unmatched junction nucleotides: 6. The CDR3 loop spans 15 amino acids. Germline V CDR1 and CDR2: MGHRA, YSYEKL. The record originates from a study of early T cells in non-severe SARS-CoV-2 infection. Study overall: Sequencing of bulk RNA from unsorted whole blood was done, without chain pairing.

Study-level results: Using VDJdb, the matching emphasized anti-spike CD8 responses while missing private and CD4 specificities.

This clonotype was obtained from an adult who was a healthcare worker with PCR-confirmed SARS-CoV-2 infection or an uninfected control (not recorded which). The donor label of this sample is uncertain. Sequences were derived from whole blood, sampled at baseline. The rearrangement uses TRBV4-1 and TRBJ2-7; 8 bases match TRBD2. The CDR3 reads CASSQRLAGFYEQYV. CDR3 in DNA: TGCGCCAGCAGCCAAAGGCTAGCGGGTTTCTACGAGCAGTACGTC.